A single sample gave rise to the 28 T cell receptor beta chains below, sequenced in a study of cytomegalovirus exposure and HLA in healthy donors. Clones were sequenced by immunoSEQ multiplex PCR, and TCRdb holds only the in-frame ones, with some missing. The sample lists about 56,000 clones; 93% were seen once. The specimen sequenced was PBMCs. The receptor set was obtained from a woman aged 18-29 years in good health and CMV-seropositive.

This chain links TRBV28 with TRBJ1-3; D possibly corresponds to TRBD1 (6 bases). The V end lost 1 base, the J end lost 3 bases, and 7 bases lay between the germline ends. The CDR3 extends over 14 amino acids. CDR1 is MDHEN, CDR2 SYDVKM, per germline. CDR3: CASSLYRVGNTIYF. CDR3 coding DNA: TGTGCCAGCAGTTTATACAGGGTTGGAAACACCATATATTTT.

This rearrangement joins TRBV11-3 to TRBJ2-3, with 7 bases that match TRBD1. This CDR3 comprises 15 residues. Germline lookup yields CDR1 SGHNT and CDR2 YENEEA. V lost 5 bases, J lost 1 base, and 6 bases stayed unmatched. The chain's CDR3 is CASSLRGQGTDTQYF. The DNA of the CDR3 is TGTGCCAGCAGCCTCCGCGGACAGGGCACAGATACGCAGTATTTT.

The CDR3 loop is CASMQGGHTEAFF. The CDR3 DNA sequence: TGTGCCAGCATGCAGGGCGGTCACACTGAAGCTTTCTTT. The gene calls are TRBV6-1 and TRBJ1-1, with a tentative D call TRBD1 (5 bases). V was shortened by 7 bases and J by 3 bases, with 12 bases between the two germline ends. The germline gives CDR1 MNHNS, CDR2 SASEGT. The CDR3 sequence is 13 residues long.

V is TRBV29-1 and J is TRBJ2-7; 8 nucleotides match TRBD1. The CDR3 is 13 residues long. Germline trimming cut 2 bases from V and 2 bases from J; bases unmatched to any gene: 2. Germline CDR1 SQVTM, CDR2 ANQGSEA. The CDR3 DNA follows: TGCAGCGTTGAAAGGGACAGGCCCTACGAGCAGTACTTC. Its translation: CSVERDRPYEQYF.

V is TRBV7-9 and J is TRBJ1-4; the match to TRBD1 covers 9 bases. Germline trimming cut 5 bases from V and 7 bases from J; bases unmatched to any gene: 5. Germline V lookup: CDR1 SEHNR, CDR2 FQNEAQ (reference sequence). The length of the CDR3 is 14 residues. The CDR3 DNA reads TGTGCCAGCAGCAAGGGGACAGGGCCTGAAAAACTGTTTTTT. Residues: CASSKGTGPEKLFF.

With regard to this clone: This specimen includes other DNA sequences encoding the same CDR3. The chain recombines TRBV5-1 with TRBJ1-1, with D possibly being TRBD1 (5 bases). Germline CDR1 reads SGHRS; CDR2 reads YFSETQ. V shed 1 base and J shed 1 base, with 5 bases lying between them. The CDR3 spans 13 residues. CDR3 loop: CASSLTGNTEAFF. CDR3 bases: TGCGCCAGCAGCTTGACAGGGAACACTGAAGCTTTCTTT.

This chain connects TRBV5-1 to TRBJ2-5; 7 nucleotides line up with TRBD1. CDR1 and CDR2 (germline): SGHRS, YFSETQ. The J segment lost 4 bases and the V segment lost 0 bases, leaving 6 bases of the junction unmatched. The CDR3 length is 15 residues. Here the CDR3 reads CASSLEGGAAETQYF. The CDR3 DNA is TGCGCCAGCAGCTTGGAAGGGGGCGCAGCAGAGACCCAGTACTTC.

The rearrangement uses TRBV5-5 and TRBJ2-7; maybe TRBD1 (5 bases). V was cut by 4 bases and J by 2 bases, with 16 bases left in between. CDR3 length: 15 residues. Germline assignment: CDR1 SGHKS and CDR2 YYEKEE (reference sequence). The chain's CDR3 is CASSPTLTETYEQYF. In nucleotides, the CDR3 is TGTGCCAGCAGCCCTACCTTGACAGAAACCTACGAGCAGTACTTC.

This clone was recorded at least ten times. The rearrangement joins TRBV27 to TRBJ1-2, with unresolved D. The CDR3 is 16 amino acids. Per the germline V gene, CDR1 is MNHEY and CDR2 is SMNVEV (reference sequence). With 6 bases removed from V and 7 bases from J, the gap between germline ends came to 24 bases. This chain's CDR3 is CASSLRSGILGFGYTF. DNA of the CDR3: TGTGCCAGCAGCCTACGGAGCGGGATCCTAGGGTTTGGCTACACCTTC.

The V and J genes are TRBV4-1 and TRBJ2-2; 7 positions agree with TRBD1. The CDR3 is 15 residues long. Trimming took 1 base from V and 3 from J; bases not matched to a gene: 2. In germline, CDR1 is MGHRA, CDR2 YSYEKL. CDR3 nucleotides: TGCGCCAGCAGCCAAGTGGACAGGTACACCGGGGAGCTGTTTTTT. Translation gives CASSQVDRYTGELFF.

In this sample, this clone turned up once. The chain couples TRBV11-2 to TRBJ2-5; weak D call: TRBD1 (6 bases). Trimming cost V 1 base and J 0 bases, with 12 bases left between them. The CDR3 runs 16 residues. CDR1 and CDR2 from the germline V gene are SGHAT and FQNNGV. CDR3 sequence reads: CASSLGTAFDQETQYF. The CDR3 DNA follows: TGTGCCAGCAGCTTAGGGACAGCTTTTGACCAAGAGACCCAGTACTTC.

In DNA form, the CDR3 reads TGTGCCAGTCCCCAAGTGGGCCAGAATAGCAATCAGCCCCAGCATTTT. Protein: CASPQVGQNSNQPQHF. The chain couples TRBV19 to TRBJ1-5, with D unclear. Trimming pared 8 bases from V and 0 bases from J, leaving 17 bases between. Germline CDR1 reads LNHDA; CDR2 reads SQIVND (reference sequence). The CDR3 sequence is 16 residues long.

The chain couples TRBV6-5 to TRBJ2-7; 11 bases agree with TRBD2. The CDR3 spans 15 residues. CDR1 and CDR2 from the germline V gene are MNHEY and SVGAGI. V lost 6 bases and J lost 2; bases outside the gene matches: 6. CDR3 nucleotide sequence: TGTGCCAGCAGGCCGAGACTAGCGGGAACCTACGAGCAGTACTTC. Translated: CASRPRLAGTYEQYF.

The gene calls are TRBV11-3 and TRBJ1-1; 10 nucleotides agree with TRBD1. Germline lookup yields CDR1 SGHNT and CDR2 YENEEA. This CDR3 has 15 amino acids. Trimming cost V 5 bases and J 3 bases; bases outside gene matches: 6. CDR3 region: CASSPRDRGYTEAFF. The CDR3 nucleotides are TGTGCCAGCAGCCCCCGGGACAGGGGATACACTGAAGCTTTCTTT.

The rearrangement joins TRBV9 to TRBJ1-1; D is perhaps TRBD1 (6 bases). CDR3 size: 15 residues. Trimming removed 1 base at V and 1 base at J, with 11 bases between. Germline-derived CDR1 and CDR2 are SGDLS and YYNGEE. CDR3 loop: CASSVIRGGNTEAFF. Written as DNA, the CDR3 is TGTGCCAGCAGCGTAATCAGGGGCGGGAACACTGAAGCTTTCTTT.

V and J are TRBV5-6 and TRBJ2-5; 9 bases agree with TRBD1. Germline V gene data show CDR1 as SGHDT and CDR2 as YYEEEE. The CDR3 is 17 amino acids. Unmatched junction bases numbered 14, after V lost 4 bases and J lost 4 bases. The CDR3 DNA is TGTGCCAGCAGCCTCGTCGTCTGGGACAGGGACGGAGAGACCCAGTACTTC. This encodes CASSLVVWDRDGETQYF. Supplemented by reference TRBV5-6 and TRBJ2-5, the full variable domain reads DAGVTQSPTHLIKTRGQQVTLRCSPKSGHDTVSWYQQALGQGPQFIFQYYEEEERQRGNFPDRFSGHQFPNYSSELNVNALLLGDSALYLCASSLVVWDRDGETQYFGPGTRLLVL.

V gene TRBV29-1 combines with J gene TRBJ2-7, with TRBD2 matching 7 bases. Losses at the gene ends were 4 bases for V and 0 bases for J; bases not matched to a gene: 3. The germline V gene encodes CDR1 SQVTM and CDR2 ANQGSEA. The CDR3 has 13 amino acids. CDR3 nucleotide sequence: TGCAGCGTTGGGGGAGGGAGCTCCTACGAGCAGTACTTC. Translating it yields CSVGGGSSYEQYF.

The rearrangement joins TRBV27 to TRBJ1-2; 12 bases fit TRBD1. With 5 bases clipped from V and 7 bases from J, the junction kept 14 bases outside the gene matches. The CDR3 extends over 17 amino acids. Germline loops: CDR1 MNHEY, CDR2 SMNVEV (reference sequence). This chain's CDR3 is CASSPSPGQGAPSGYTF. Here the CDR3 DNA reads TGTGCCAGCAGTCCCTCACCGGGACAGGGGGCGCCTTCTGGCTACACCTTC.

The V and J genes are TRBV4-3 and TRBJ1-3; D is undetermined. Trimming took off 0 bases at V and 0 bases at J, with 18 bases between the two ends. The CDR3 contains 19 residues. Germline V gene lookup returns CDR1 LGHNA and CDR2 YSLEER. CDR3 coding DNA: TGCGCCAGCAGCCAAGAATCGTTCAGGCAGACCAACTCTGGAAACACCATATATTTT. Translated: CASSQESFRQTNSGNTIYF.

The rearrangement uses TRBV6-6 and TRBJ1-5; D gene uncertain. Germline-derived CDR1 and CDR2 are MNHNY and SVGAGI (reference sequence). The CDR3 has 13 amino acids. V lost 6 bases to trimming and J lost 6 bases, with 12 bases between them. CDR3 coding DNA: TGTGCCAGCAGGCTGACCTCGGGTCAGCCCCAGCATTTT. It is translated as CASRLTSGQPQHF.

In this sample, this clone turned up once. In DNA form, the CDR3 reads TGTGCCAGCAGCGTAGTATGGGACAGGGGGCAAAATGAGCAGTTCTTC. Encoded protein: CASSVVWDRGQNEQFF. V and J are TRBV9 and TRBJ2-1; TRBD1 matches 12 bases. Trimming removed 0 bases from V and 7 bases from J; junction bases left unmatched: 5. The CDR3 is made up of 16 amino acids. Germline V gives CDR1 SGDLS, CDR2 YYNGEE.

J is TRBJ2-1 and V is TRBV5-1; D gene unclear. The CDR3 runs to 12 residues. Trimming pared 3 bases from V and 4 bases from J, leaving 5 bases between. CDR1 is SGHRS, CDR2 YFSETQ, per germline. CDR3 protein: CASSYGYNEQFF. The CDR3 DNA follows: TGCGCCAGCAGCTACGGGTACAATGAGCAGTTCTTC.

The chain employs TRBV5-1 and TRBJ2-5; 7 bases map to TRBD1. CDR1 is SGHRS, CDR2 YFSETQ, per germline. This CDR3 has 15 amino acids. With V trimmed by 4 bases and J by 0 bases, 6 bases remained unmatched. CDR3 amino acids: CASSPGTAYQETQYF. CDR3 DNA sequence: TGCGCCAGCAGCCCTGGGACAGCGTACCAAGAGACCCAGTACTTC.

The chain has TRBV4-1 and TRBJ2-7; TRBD2 aligns across 7 bases. The CDR3 loop spans 14 amino acids. Looked up from germline, CDR1 is MGHRA and CDR2 is YSYEKL. J lost 4 bases, V lost 4 bases, and 7 bases had no gene match. The CDR3 region has the DNA TGCGCCAGCAGCCCCGGGACTAAGAGTTACGAGCAGTACTTC. It specifies CASSPGTKSYEQYF.

The genes are TRBV5-4 and TRBJ1-2; D uncertain. The CDR3 is made up of 13 amino acids. Germline CDR1 SGHNT, CDR2 YYREEE (reference sequence). Trimming took off 4 bases at V and 6 bases at J, with 13 bases between the two ends. CDR3 amino acids: CASSLRPGDGYTF. The DNA for the CDR3 is TGTGCCAGCAGCCTCCGTCCCGGGGATGGCTACACCTTC.

The rearrangement uses TRBV27 and TRBJ2-3; the match to TRBD2 covers 8 bases. Germline trimming cut 1 base from V and 6 bases from J; bases unmatched to any gene: 6. The CDR3 spans 15 residues. Germline V gives CDR1 MNHEY, CDR2 SMNVEV (reference sequence). The CDR3 loop reads CASSLYGLAGDTQYF. In DNA form, the CDR3 reads TGTGCCAGCAGTTTATACGGACTAGCCGGGGATACGCAGTATTTT.

This clone was seen a few times. This chain joins TRBV12-2 and TRBJ1-1; TRBD1, the table's D call, was not compared with the DNA. TRBV12-2 is given as a pseudogene. The CDR3 has 16 amino acids. The CDR3 DNA reads as TGTGCAAGTCGCCCGCTGAGTATCCTGACAGGGACTGAAGCTTTCTTT. This gives the protein CASRPLSILTGTEAFF.

The chain links TRBV28 to TRBJ2-3, with 9 bases matching TRBD1. V dropped 7 bases and J dropped 5; count of bases not matched to a gene: 7. From germline, CDR1 is MDHEN and CDR2 SYDVKM. The CDR3 runs 14 residues. DNA for the CDR3: TGTGCCAGCATGGTACAGGGGGCGAGAGATACGCAGTATTTT. This translates into CASMVQGARDTQYF.